The 2 T cell receptor beta chains reported below all come from one sample, sequenced in a study of blood T cell repertoires in COVID-19. Some clones are missing from TCRdb's copy, which holds only in-frame ones; the method was immunoSEQ multiplex PCR. The sample comprises fewer than 200,000 clones, approximately 82% of which are singletons, and 17% rests with the top ten. Sequenced material: PBMCs or T cells enriched from blood (not recorded which). These TCRs come from a woman between 45 and 65 years old who had recovered from COVID-19.

J is TRBJ2-1 and V is TRBV5-1; 7 bases match TRBD2. The CDR3 sequence is 16 residues long. J lost 4 bases, V lost 4 bases, and 11 bases had no gene match. The germline V gene encodes CDR1 SGHRS and CDR2 YFSETQ. The CDR3 reads CASSPDGRPLYNEQFF. The DNA of the CDR3 is TGCGCCAGCAGCCCAGACGGGAGGCCTCTATACAATGAGCAGTTCTTC. Together with reference TRBV5-1 and TRBJ2-1, the CDR3 gives the full variable domain: KAGVTQTPRYLIKTRGQQVTLSCSPISGHRSVSWYQQTPGQGLQFLFEYFSETQRNKGNFPGRFSGRQFSNSRSEMNVSTLELGDSALYLCASSPDGRPLYNEQFFGPGTRLTVL.

This clone was counted once. The chain has TRBV10-3 and TRBJ2-2; TRBD2 agrees at 7 bases. CDR3 length: 12 residues. Germline trimming cut 10 bases from V and 6 bases from J; bases unmatched to any gene: 5. CDR1 is ENHRY and CDR2 is SYGVKD in the germline V gene. The CDR3 DNA reads TGTGCCACCCGGGAGGAGCCCGGGGAGCTGTTTTTT. Translation gives CATREEPGELFF.